This TCR beta chain appears in the sequencing data of a study of T cell responses to AZD1222 COVID-19 vaccine. This CDR3 has 17 amino acids. The protocol was immunoSEQ multiplex PCR, while the TCRdb copy is restricted to in-frame clones and leaves out a portion. The repertoire consists of approximately 110,000 clones, with roughly 87% occurring once and the leading ten covering around 9.4%. With respect to this clone: Antigen: not known.

Study-wide findings and caveats: The sample set comprised mostly white British donors with more females, and clonal diversity was possibly underestimated.

The source is an adult in good health. Sequencing was performed on peripheral blood, taken on day 0 of AZD1222 vaccination. This chain uses TRBV7-5 with TRBJ2-7; no DNA check was done on the table's D call, TRBD1. TRBV7-5 is assigned pseudogene status. The CDR3 region is CAIPISGPGHTTYEQYF. For the CDR3, the DNA is TGTGCCATACCTATCTCGGGGCCGGGACATACAACCTACGAGCAGTACTTC.